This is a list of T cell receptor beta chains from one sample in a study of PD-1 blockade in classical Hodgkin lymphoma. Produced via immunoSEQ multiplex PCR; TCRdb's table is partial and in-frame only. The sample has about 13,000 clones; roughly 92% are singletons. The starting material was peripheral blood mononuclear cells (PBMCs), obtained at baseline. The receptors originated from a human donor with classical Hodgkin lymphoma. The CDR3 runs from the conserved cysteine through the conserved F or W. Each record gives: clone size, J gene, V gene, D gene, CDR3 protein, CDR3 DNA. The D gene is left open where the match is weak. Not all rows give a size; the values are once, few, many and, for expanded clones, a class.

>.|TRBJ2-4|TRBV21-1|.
CASSKLGWTGEFPKNIQYF
TGTGCCAGCAGCAAATTAGGGTGGACAGGCGAGTTCCCCAAAAACATTCAGTACTTC
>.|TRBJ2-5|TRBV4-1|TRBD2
CASSLTSVKETQYF
TGCGCCAGCAGCCTGACTAGCGTTAAAGAGACCCAGTACTTC
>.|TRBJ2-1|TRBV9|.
CASSVDPMSDEQFF
TGTGCCAGCAGCGTAGACCCGATGAGTGATGAGCAGTTCTTC
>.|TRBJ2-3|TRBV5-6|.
CASSLKGADTQYF
TGTGCCAGCAGCTTAAAAGGAGCAGATACGCAGTATTTT
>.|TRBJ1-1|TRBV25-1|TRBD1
CASSTTTGWPTEAFF
TGTGCCAGCAGTACCACGACAGGGTGGCCCACTGAAGCTTTCTTT
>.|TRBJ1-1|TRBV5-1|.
CASSLALPDTEAFF
TGCGCCAGCAGCTTGGCCTTACCGGACACTGAAGCTTTCTTT
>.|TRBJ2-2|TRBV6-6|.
CASRTGDFIGELFF
TGTGCCAGCAGGACTGGAGATTTTATCGGGGAGCTGTTTTTT
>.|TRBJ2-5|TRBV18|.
CASSPPWTEGIKETQYF
TGTGCCAGCTCACCACCGTGGACAGAAGGGATTAAAGAGACCCAGTACTTC
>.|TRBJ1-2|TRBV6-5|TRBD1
CASSGSTTGYYGYTF
TGTGCCAGCAGTGGGTCAACGACAGGGTACTATGGCTACACCTTC
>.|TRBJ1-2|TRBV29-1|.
CSVETAYGYTF
TGCAGCGTTGAAACAGCCTATGGCTACACCTTC
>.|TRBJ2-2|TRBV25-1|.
CASSEGISGVNTGELFF
TGTGCCAGCAGTGAGGGAATTAGCGGAGTGAACACCGGGGAGCTGTTTTTT
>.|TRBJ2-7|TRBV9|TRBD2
CASSAGGALLYEQYF
TGTGCCAGCAGCGCCGGGGGGGCATTACTATACGAGCAGTACTTC
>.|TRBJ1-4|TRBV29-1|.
CSVRRVSNEKLFF
TGCAGCGTCCGCAGGGTTAGTAATGAAAAACTGTTTTTT
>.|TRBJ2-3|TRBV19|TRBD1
CASSGTGVPDTQYF
TGTGCCAGTAGCGGGACAGGGGTGCCAGATACGCAGTATTTT
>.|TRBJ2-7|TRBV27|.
CASSFGGAAYEQYF
TGTGCCAGCAGTTTTGGGGGAGCCGCCTACGAGCAGTACTTC
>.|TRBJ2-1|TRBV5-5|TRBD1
CASSPGQGASSYNEQFF
TGTGCCAGCAGCCCAGGACAGGGGGCGTCCTCCTACAATGAGCAGTTCTTC
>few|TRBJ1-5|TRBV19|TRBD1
CASRFRGPSNQPQHF
TGTGCCAGTAGGTTCAGGGGGCCTAGCAATCAGCCCCAGCATTTT
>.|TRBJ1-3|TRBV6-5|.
CASTKRPSGNTIYF
TGTGCCAGCACAAAAAGACCCTCTGGAAACACCATATATTTT
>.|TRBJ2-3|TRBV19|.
CASSIQPLATSTDTQYF
TGTGCCAGTAGTATCCAGCCCCTAGCGACTAGCACAGATACGCAGTATTTT
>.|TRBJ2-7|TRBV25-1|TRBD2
CASSFPGGGSEQYF
TGTGCCAGCAGCTTTCCGGGAGGGGGTTCCGAGCAGTACTTC
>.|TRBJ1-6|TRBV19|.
CASTGKPYNSPLHF
TGTGCAAGTACCGGGAAACCCTATAATTCACCCCTCCACTTT
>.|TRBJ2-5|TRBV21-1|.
CASSSIRRGYQETQYF
TGTGCCAGCAGCAGCATTCGGCGTGGCTACCAAGAGACCCAGTACTTC
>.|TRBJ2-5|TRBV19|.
CASSSRTEETQYF
TGTGCCAGTAGTTCAAGGACTGAGGAGACCCAGTACTTC